These T cell receptor beta chains were read from a single sample in a study of T cell responses to AZD1222 COVID-19 vaccine. Method: immunoSEQ multiplex PCR; TCRdb's copy keeps in-frame clones and lacks some. The table has about 120,000 clones, roughly nine tenths seen once. Sample: peripheral blood, taken on day 0 of AZD1222 vaccination. Receptor source: an adult in good health. Both conserved end residues are part of each CDR3. A D gene is named only where the DNA matches it firmly. Where a row states a size, it is once, few, many or the class of an expanded clone; other rows omit it.

TRBV5-1,-,-,TRBJ2-2,TGCGCCAGCCGGACAGGGGGCTTCCAGCGGGAGGGCCGAACCGGGGAGCTGTTTTTT,CASRTGGFQREGRTGELFF
TRBV10-3,-,-,TRBJ1-2,TGTGCCATCAGTGAGGGGGGGAACTATGGCTACACCTTC,CAISEGGNYGYTF
TRBV15,once,-,TRBJ2-3,TGTGCCACCAGCAGGGAGGCAGGGAAGGGAGATACGCAGTATTTT,CATSREAGKGDTQYF
TRBV6-6,-,TRBD1,TRBJ1-1,TGTGCCAGCAGGCCCCAGGGGGAAGGCACTGAAGCTTTCTTT,CASRPQGEGTEAFF
TRBV29-1,once,-,TRBJ2-5,TGCAGCGTTGAAGCCGGACGGAAAGAGACCCAGTACTTC,CSVEAGRKETQYF
TRBV28,-,-,TRBJ1-2,TGTGCTTACAGGAGCGGGGTCAGTGGCTACACCTTC,CAYRSGVSGYTF
TRBV25-1,-,-,TRBJ2-3,TGTGCCAGCAGTCCCCTCCCAGTGGGGGATACGCAGTATTTT,CASSPLPVGDTQYF
TRBV19,once,-,TRBJ2-3,TGTGCCAGTGGCCTCGGGAGCCCCACAGATACGCAGTATTTT,CASGLGSPTDTQYF
TRBV7-9,-,TRBD1,TRBJ1-1,TGTGCCAGCAGCTTCGACAGGGGTGGGACTGAAGCTTTCTTT,CASSFDRGGTEAFF
TRBV5-1,-,TRBD1,TRBJ1-2,TGCGCCAGCAGCTGGGACCAACTACAGGGGAACTATGGCTACACCTTC,CASSWDQLQGNYGYTF
TRBV5-1,few,-,TRBJ2-5,TGCGCCAGCAGCTTGTGGGGGCCGGGACAAGAGACCCAGTACTTC,CASSLWGPGQETQYF
TRBV7-3,-,-,TRBJ2-7,TGTGCCAGCAGCTTAGGTGTGCTCTACGAGCAGTACTTC,CASSLGVLYEQYF
TRBV19,-,TRBD1,TRBJ1-1,TGTGCCAGTAGTATCAACAGGGGAACTGAAGCTTTCTTT,CASSINRGTEAFF
TRBV24-1,-,-,TRBJ1-5,TGTGCCACCAGTGGAGTCCAGCCCCAGCATTTT,CATSGVQPQHF